A selection of T cell receptor beta chains follows, all from one sample in a study of CD8 T cells in ankylosing spondylitis. TCRdb re-analysed the 5' RACE reads in MiXCR, keeping a single row per CDR3 protein. This table holds some 700,000 distinct CDR3 sequences, over 15% found once. The source material was blood, either unsorted or a sorted T cell fraction (not recorded which). Source of these receptors: a male donor with ankylosing spondylitis. Both conserved end residues are trimmed from each CDR3.

V: TRBV28
J: TRBJ1-1
CDR3: ASSLWSSGTEHD

V: TRBV30
J: TRBJ2-2
CDR3: AWRATRRAFTGELF

V: TRBV5-6
J: TRBJ1-1
CDR3: ASTPTPTGVVANTEAF

V: TRBV6-1
J: TRBJ2-3
CDR3: ASRRTSSTDTQY

V: TRBV20-1
J: TRBJ1-2
CDR3: SARDPRGAHYGYT

V: TRBV18
J: TRBJ2-2
CDR3: ASSLPGGELF

V: TRBV11-2
J: TRBJ2-1
CDR3: ASSLEISRNEQF

V: TRBV6-5
J: TRBJ1-1
CDR3: ASSSLTGTEAF

V: TRBV25-1
J: TRBJ1-1
CDR3: ASRTDRTGITEAF

V: TRBV4-1
J: TRBJ1-1
CDR3: ASSQESSTTNTEAF

V: TRBV29-1
J: TRBJ1-2
CDR3: SVEIPNGYT

V: TRBV14
J: TRBJ2-3
CDR3: ASSPFRTSFTDTQY

V: TRBV11-2
J: TRBJ1-2
CDR3: ASSRTGGTYGYT

V: TRBV20-1
J: TRBJ2-7
CDR3: SARGTGTFYEQY

V: TRBV27
J: TRBJ2-3
CDR3: ASSFSGRGYTDTQY

V: TRBV27
J: TRBJ2-5
CDR3: ASSSEVAGGVETQY

V: TRBV6-1
J: TRBJ2-2
CDR3: ASKLSGPAIQGELF

V: TRBV12-3/TRBV12-4
J: TRBJ1-3
CDR3: ASSLLLPTSGNTIY

V: TRBV20-1
J: TRBJ1-1
CDR3: SASLRGMGKTEAF

V: TRBV4-1
J: TRBJ1-6
CDR3: ASSNLQGALGSPLH

V: TRBV2
J: TRBJ2-1
CDR3: ASERGNEQF

V: TRBV6-2/TRBV6-3
J: TRBJ1-1
CDR3: ASSTTTVNTEAF

V: TRBV7-3
J: TRBJ2-5
CDR3: ASSLGANGGNQETQY

V: TRBV5-1
J: TRBJ2-1
CDR3: ASSVARPGTRSNEQF

V: TRBV6-2/TRBV6-3
J: TRBJ2-2
CDR3: ASSYSLGAGELF

V: TRBV4-2
J: TRBJ2-5
CDR3: ASSQVGWGTTQETQY

V: TRBV29-1
J: TRBJ1-1
CDR3: SVRRDAARNTEAF

V: TRBV5-1
J: TRBJ2-7
CDR3: ASSLEMANPMGEQY

V: TRBV6-5
J: TRBJ2-7
CDR3: ASSYRLYTEQY

V: TRBV6-5
J: TRBJ1-2
CDR3: ASSYSKANYGYT

V: TRBV28
J: TRBJ2-1
CDR3: ASSPQTAGGRALYEQF

V: TRBV20-1
J: TRBJ1-2
CDR3: SARDFRVYGYT

V: TRBV6-2/TRBV6-3
J: TRBJ2-7
CDR3: ASRRDGTSYEQY

V: TRBV10-3
J: TRBJ2-3
CDR3: AIRDGTGRTDTQY

V: TRBV12-3/TRBV12-4
J: TRBJ1-1
CDR3: ASSFSPGEVEAF